This record concerns one T cell receptor beta chain sequence. There are 12 residues in the CDR3. The germline CDR1 and CDR2 sequences are MNHNY and SVGAGI (reference sequence). Trimming took 5 bases from V and 8 from J, leaving 10 bases between them. The record originates from a study of PD-1 and CTLA-4 blockade in melanoma. Only in-frame clones appear in the TCRdb table, and some are missing; sequencing was by immunoSEQ multiplex PCR. Of almost 30,000 clones listed, about 89% are singletons. The chain combines TRBV6-6 with TRBJ2-1; either TRBD1 or TRBD2 may supply D (5 bases each). The material sequenced was CD8+ T cells from peripheral blood, taken before anti-PD-1 treatment. The source of this sequence is a human donor with melanoma. For the CDR3, the DNA is TGTGCCAGCAGTCTACTAGGGGATGAGCAGTTCTTC. The encoded protein is CASSLLGDEQFF.